The source of this T cell receptor beta chain is a study of cytomegalovirus exposure and HLA in healthy donors. Study findings and constraints: In terms of immune exposure information, only CMV serostatus was available. Reportedly, TCR beta sequences accurately predicted HLA-A and HLA-B alleles in most subjects. Using a false discovery rate of 0.05, a later analysis showed that 15,000 to 20,000 TCR beta sequences were associated with HLA alleles.

Among the donors, all were healthy bone marrow donors. Turning to this clone: Its antigen is undetermined.

A multiplex PCR was run with 60 Vbeta primers and 13 Jbeta primers. TCRdb keeps only in-frame clones here, not all; method: immunoSEQ multiplex PCR. This table has some 84,000 clones, 55% to 65% appearing once. The CDR3 loop spans 13 amino acids. The germline V and J ends were trimmed by 10 bases and 1 base, with 13 bases remaining between them. Germline V gives CDR1 MDHEN, CDR2 SYDVKM. Source material: PBMCs. The chain has TRBV28 and TRBJ1-2; D is possibly TRBD1 (5 bases). The clonotype was recovered from a middle-aged woman in good health and CMV-seropositive. CDR3 loop: CATQTAFNYGYTF. In DNA, the CDR3 is TGTGCCACCCAGACAGCATTTAACTATGGCTACACCTTC.